This passage covers 4 T cell receptor beta chains from one sample sequenced in a study of CD8 T cells in ankylosing spondylitis. TCRdb independently ran MiXCR on the 5' RACE reads; one entry per CDR3 protein. The sample includes roughly 130,000 distinct CDR3 sequences, approximately 6.8% of them seen just once. Sequences were obtained from blood, either unsorted or a sorted T cell fraction (not recorded which). The receptors stem from a male donor with ankylosing spondylitis or in good health (not recorded which).

This clonotype was found many times. The chain is built from TRBV18 and TRBJ1-1; possible D gene TRBD1, 6 bases. The CDR3 loop spans 15 amino acids. Per germline, CDR1 KGHSH and CDR2 LQKENI. The V gene lost 3 bases and the J gene lost 2 bases, with 13 bases spanning the gap. CDR3 protein: CASSPNRVGNTEAFF. The CDR3 DNA sequence: TGTGCCAGCTCACCCAACAGGGTAGGAAACACTGAAGCTTTCTTT. The full variable domain, its missing parts supplied by reference TRBV18 and TRBJ1-1, is NAGVMQNPRHLVRRRGQEARLRCSPMKGHSHVYWYRQLPEEGLKFMVYLQKENIIDESGMPKERFSAEFPKEGPSILRIQQVVRGDSAAYFCASSPNRVGNTEAFFGQGTRLTVV.

This clonotype was detected many times. CDR3 coding DNA: TGCAGCGTTGATAACCCACCTCTCACCGGGGAGCTGTTTTTT. This codes for CSVDNPPLTGELFF. This sequence joins TRBV29-1 and TRBJ2-2; unclear D gene. V was shortened by 3 bases and J by 4 bases, with 12 bases between the two germline ends. Germline values: CDR1 SQVTM, CDR2 ANQGSEA. The CDR3 consists of 14 residues.

This rearrangement joins TRBV18 to TRBJ2-5; no clear D. The CDR3 length is 15 residues. The V gene's germline CDR1 is KGHSH and CDR2 LQKENI. Between the trimmed V and J ends, which lost 3 bases and 4 bases, there was a span of 15 bases. The CDR3: CASSPSPKGGETQYF. CDR3 sequence (DNA): TGTGCCAGCTCACCCTCGCCCAAGGGCGGAGAGACCCAGTACTTC.

This clonotype was counted many times. This chain uses TRBV20-1 with TRBJ2-1; 12 nucleotides line up with TRBD2. V shed 4 bases, J shed 2 bases, and the junction held 15 bases outside the gene matches. Germline CDR1 reads DFQATT; CDR2 reads SNEGSKA (reference sequence). The CDR3 runs to 19 residues. The CDR3 sequence: CSATIGLAGTYEAYNEQFF. For the CDR3, the DNA is TGCAGTGCTACGATAGGACTAGCGGGAACCTACGAAGCCTACAATGAGCAGTTCTTC.